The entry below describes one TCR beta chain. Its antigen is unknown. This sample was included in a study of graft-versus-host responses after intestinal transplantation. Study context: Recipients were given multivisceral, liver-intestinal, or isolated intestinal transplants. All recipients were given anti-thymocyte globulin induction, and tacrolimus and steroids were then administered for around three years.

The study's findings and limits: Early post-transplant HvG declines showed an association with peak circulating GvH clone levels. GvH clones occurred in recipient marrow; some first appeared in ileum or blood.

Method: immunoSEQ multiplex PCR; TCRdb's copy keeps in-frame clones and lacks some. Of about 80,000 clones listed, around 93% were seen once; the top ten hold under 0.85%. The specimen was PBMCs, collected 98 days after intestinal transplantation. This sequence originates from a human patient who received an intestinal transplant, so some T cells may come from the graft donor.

In DNA, the CDR3 is TGTGCCAGCAGTTCAGGGGGCGATCAGCCCCAGCATTTT. It translates to CASSSGGDQPQHF. The chain recombines TRBV2 with TRBJ1-5; 8 bases fit TRBD1. Germline-derived CDR1 and CDR2 are SNHLY and FYNNEI. CDR3 size: 13 residues. The J segment lost 5 bases and the V segment lost 5 bases, leaving 2 bases of the junction unmatched.